This entry lists 8 T cell receptor beta chains sequenced from one sample in a study of identical twins. TCRdb re-called the 5' RACE reads through MiXCR, storing one row per CDR3 protein. The sample contains 450,000 or so distinct CDR3 sequences, about 13% of which appear only once. The sample also formed part of further work on yellow fever vaccine responses in identical twins.

Sequencing was performed on CD4+ T cells sorted from blood. The receptor set was obtained from a woman under 30 in good health.

A few counts support this clonotype. V is TRBV3-1 and J is TRBJ1-2; D is unresolved. V was pared by 6 bases and J by 5 bases, with 13 bases between. The germline V gene has CDR1 LGHDT and CDR2 YNNKEL (reference sequence). The CDR3 covers 13 residues. The CDR3 DNA follows: TGTGCCAGCAGTGTCGGAGTTCCATATGGCTACACCTTC. Translating gives CASSVGVPYGYTF.

This clonotype appeared many times. The CDR3 DNA follows: TGTGCCAGCACCCAGGGACAGGGGGCGGGAGATACGCAGTATTTT. This encodes CASTQGQGAGDTQYF. This chain uses TRBV12-3 or TRBV12-4 with TRBJ2-3; 12 bases match TRBD1. This CDR3 contains 15 residues. The V and J ends lost 7 bases and 5 bases, in that order; junction bases with no gene match: 7.

V is TRBV6-1 and J is TRBJ2-7, with TRBD2 as a possible D gene (6 bases). Trimming shortened V by 6 bases and J by 8 bases, and 17 bases separated the two germline ends. The germline V gene has CDR1 MNHNS and CDR2 SASEGT. The CDR3 totals 13 residues. CDR3 nucleotides: TGTGCCAGCAGCCCTCCGGGGGTGGTACAGCAGTACTTC. Translated: CASSPPGVVQQYF.

This clonotype was observed at least ten times. V is TRBV20-1 and J is TRBJ2-5, with a possible D match to TRBD2 (6 bases). This CDR3 has 11 residues. The V end lost 4 bases, the J end lost 5 bases, and 8 bases lay between the germline ends. CDR1 DFQATT and CDR2 SNEGSKA come from the germline V gene (reference sequence). CDR3 protein: CSAKGLETQYF. Written as DNA, the CDR3 is TGCAGTGCTAAGGGACTCGAGACCCAGTACTTC.

The chain is built from TRBV6-2 or TRBV6-3 and TRBJ2-1, with 7 nucleotides matching TRBD1. The CDR3 has 16 residues. CDR1 is MNHEY, CDR2 SVGEGT, per germline. V lost 5 bases and J lost 5; bases outside the gene matches: 12. CDR3 sequence: CASSPLPDRLDNEQFF. CDR3 DNA: TGTGCCAGCAGTCCCCTCCCGGACAGGCTGGACAATGAGCAGTTCTTC.

The gene calls are TRBV12-3 or TRBV12-4 and TRBJ2-5; D possibly uses TRBD1 or TRBD2 (6 bases each). The CDR3 has 13 amino acids. V shed 8 bases and J shed 3 bases, with 13 bases lying between them. This CDR3 reads CASGSRGEETQYF. In nucleotides, the CDR3 is TGTGCCAGCGGAAGTAGGGGGGAAGAGACCCAGTACTTC.

The V call is TRBV29-1, the J call TRBJ2-5; TRBD1 is a possible D gene (6 bases). Trimming removed 1 base from V and 7 bases from J, with 13 bases in between. Germline CDR1 is SQVTM and CDR2 is ANQGSEA. This CDR3 has 13 residues. CDR3 sequence (DNA): TGCAGCGTTGAAGGGCAGGGGATCGGGACCCAGTACTTC. It translates to CSVEGQGIGTQYF.

The rearrangement links TRBV20-1 to TRBJ2-2; TRBD2 agrees at 14 bases. Germline-derived CDR1 and CDR2 are DFQATT and SNEGSKA (reference sequence). V gave up 6 bases and J gave up 3 bases; unmatched junction bases: 9. This CDR3 contains 17 residues. Here the CDR3 reads CSARLAGGPPDTGELFF. The CDR3 nucleotides read TGCAGTGCCCGACTAGCGGGAGGGCCCCCCGACACCGGGGAGCTGTTTTTT.